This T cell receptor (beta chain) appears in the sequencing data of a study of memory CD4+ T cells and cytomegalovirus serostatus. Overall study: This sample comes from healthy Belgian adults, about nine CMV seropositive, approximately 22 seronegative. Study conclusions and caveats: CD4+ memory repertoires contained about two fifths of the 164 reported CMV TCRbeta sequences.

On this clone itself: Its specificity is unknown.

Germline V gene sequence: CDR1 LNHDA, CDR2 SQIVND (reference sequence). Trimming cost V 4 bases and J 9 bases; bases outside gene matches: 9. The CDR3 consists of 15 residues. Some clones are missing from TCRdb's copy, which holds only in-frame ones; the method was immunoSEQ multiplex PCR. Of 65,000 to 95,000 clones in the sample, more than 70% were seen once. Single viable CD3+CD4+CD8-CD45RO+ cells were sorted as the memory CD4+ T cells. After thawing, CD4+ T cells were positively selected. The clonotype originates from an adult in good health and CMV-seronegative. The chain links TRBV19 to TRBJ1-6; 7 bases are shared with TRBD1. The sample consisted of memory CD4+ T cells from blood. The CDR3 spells CASSSAPDRISPLHF. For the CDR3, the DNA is TGTGCCAGTAGTAGTGCCCCGGACAGGATTTCACCCCTCCACTTT. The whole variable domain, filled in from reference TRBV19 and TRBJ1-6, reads DGGITQSPKYLFRKEGQNVTLSCEQNLNHDAMYWYRQDPGQGLRLIYYSQIVNDFQKGDIAEGYSVSREKKESFPLTVTSAQKNPTAFYLCASSSAPDRISPLHFGNGTRLTVT.